A selection of T cell receptor beta chains follows, all from one sample in a study of human T cells and chemical hapten exposure. TCRdb fed the RACE reads into MiXCR, producing one record per CDR3 protein. The sample has 130,000 or so distinct CDR3 sequences, around 8.3% seen once. Sequencing was carried out using whole blood. The receptors here all came from a male donor in good health. Some clones in this sample may be carry-over from other donors' samples. Each CDR3 is given with its conserved first and last residue. Some rows mark clone size as missing; the rest say once, few, many or name a class of expanded clone.

size	V	CDR3
many	TRBV6-5	CASSYSAGNQPQHF
.	TRBV20-1	CSARPRYNEQFF
few	TRBV11-2	CASSSLAGSAFSYNEQFF
.	TRBV3-1	CASSQVWDRGANEKLFF
many	TRBV20-1	CSASPTSRNYEQYF
few	TRBV29-1	CSVVGRATDTQYF
.	TRBV7-2	CASSSVEVGGVEQFF
.	TRBV5-1	CASRVGGPRQETQYF
.	TRBV20-1	CSARLAGGTYEQYF
.	TRBV5-5	CASSMGEFSYEQYF
.	TRBV20-1	CSARLEDREQFF
.	TRBV29-1	CSVAHGTDYEQYF
few	TRBV5-1	CASSHQGGNYGYTF
.	TRBV10-3	CAISRQGVTEAFF
.	TRBV7-9	CASSPEWKMDTF
once	TRBV6-1	CASSPAPGAKNIQYF
few	TRBV10-3	CAISGTGEETQYF
.	TRBV5-1	CASSWTTVYNEQFF
.	TRBV20-1	CSARVRGLNTEAFF
.	TRBV5-1	CASSRTGRNSPLHF
many	TRBV20-1	CSAIRQSYGYTF
many	TRBV19	CASSIVWLAGGNEQFF